The entry below gives a single T cell receptor (beta chain) sequence along with its context. Its target is unknown. Here immunoSEQ multiplex PCR was the method, and the copy in TCRdb shows in-frame clones only, minus some. Of some 100,000 clones listed, about 83% are singletons. Germline assignment: CDR1 PRHDT and CDR2 FYEKMQ (reference sequence). This CDR3 comprises 16 residues. The V gene lost 3 bases and the J gene lost 0 bases, with 15 bases spanning the gap. These data are taken from a study of radiotherapy plus CTLA-4 blockade in lung cancer. Looking at the study overall: There were objective responses in 15% to 20% of patients, and 30% to 35% had disease control.

Those with chemo-refractory metastatic non-small-cell lung cancer were treated with focal radiation combined with CTLA-4 blockade using ipilimumab. The study's findings and limits: Tumor-derived TCR clones expanded in blood after radiotherapy plus ipilimumab. Interferon-beta and early blood T cell clone dynamics reportedly predicted response best.

The gene calls are TRBV13 and TRBJ2-7, with D perhaps matching TRBD1 or TRBD2 (5 bases each). The clonotype was recovered from a human donor with non-small cell lung cancer that progressed on radiotherapy plus ipilimumab. The material was peripheral blood, obtained from a patient treated with radiotherapy plus ipilimumab. CDR3 DNA sequence: TGTGCCAGCAGCTTCCAAGGGACCGCGAGCTCCTACGAGCAGTACTTC. Translation gives CASSFQGTASSYEQYF.